This TCR beta chain was identified during a study of T cells in Graves' hyperthyroidism and ophthalmopathy. Absent ophthalmopathy progression within 18 months defined stable Graves' hyperthyroidism. Concerning this clonotype: At one end, the junction sequence differs from germline, possibly due to a read error.

RNA transcripts yielded amplified TCR beta CDR3 regions. TCR CDR3 underwent first-round RT-PCR with the HTBI primer set. TCRdb used MiXCR to reprocess the multiplex PCR reads, holding one entry per CDR3 protein. This sample yields about 760,000 distinct CDR3 sequences, of which around a third are seen a single time; around 32% belongs to the top ten. The CDR3 consists of 12 residues. CDR1 and CDR2 from the germline V gene are LNHNV and YYDKDF (reference sequence). The genes are TRBV15 and TRBJ2-5; D remains ambiguous. Source material: blood. The TCR was taken from a woman aged 40-49 years with Graves' hyperthyroidism. The CDR3 is CAASSLMRTQYF. For the CDR3, the DNA is TGTGCCGCCAGCAGCTTGATGCGGACCCAGTACTTC.